Listed here is a single TCR beta chain. This sample was taken from a study of blood T cell repertoires in COVID-19. The wider study: Some COVID-19 samples were acute and others convalescent; all came from the United States, Italy and Spain.

Original processing methods: Reference gene primer amplification gave estimated nucleated cell counts. TCRdb's table, derived via immunoSEQ multiplex PCR, lists solely in-frame clones and lacks some. D and trimming were read from the DNA, whereas the V and J calls and clone size are those reported in that table. The sample carries about 240,000 clones, roughly 90% recorded once. Trimming pared 1 base from V and 0 bases from J, leaving 13 bases between. The CDR3 is made up of 16 amino acids. Germline V gives CDR1 LNHDA, CDR2 SQIVND (reference sequence). The gene calls are TRBV19 and TRBJ2-7, with TRBD2 as a possible D gene (5 bases). The TCR comes from a woman aged 25 to 39 with acute or convalescent COVID-19. The sequenced sample consisted of peripheral blood. The CDR3, as DNA: TGTGCCAGTAGTATAGTCGGAGCGGATAGCTCCTACGAGCAGTACTTC. It translates to CASSIVGADSSYEQYF.